The next 26 T cell receptor beta chains were all read from a single sample in a study of cytomegalovirus exposure and HLA in healthy donors (dated by TCRdb to 2015 to 2018). Libraries came from the immunoSEQ multiplex PCR assay. For the multiplex PCR, a mixture combining 60 forward primers for TCR Vbeta segments and 13 reverse primers for TCR Jbeta segments was used. Entries here come from immuneACCESS through TCRdb and include only in-frame sequences with V and J called. Some clones fail to appear in such tables; in the studies checked, an unresolved V gene covers under half of the shortfall, and the cause of the remainder is unknown. For this sample the table gives some 80,000 clones, of which over 70% were detected only once. 5.5% to 7.5% of the sample is held by the ten biggest clonotypes. What was sequenced was PBMCs. The receptor source for this set is a young man in good health and CMV-seropositive.

Written as DNA, the CDR3 is TGTGCCAGCAAGCGGGAGAGGGCCGCGGGAGAAAAACTGTTTTTT. Translation gives CASKRERAAGEKLFF. The chain carries TRBV11-2 and TRBJ1-4; D call uncertain. This CDR3 has 15 amino acids. CDR1 and CDR2 from the germline V gene are SGHAT and FQNNGV. V dropped 7 bases and J dropped 8 bases, with 20 bases sitting between them.

This clone was observed once. V gene TRBV4-1 combines with J gene TRBJ1-3; D ambiguous. The CDR3 spans 15 residues. The V gene lost 3 bases and the J gene lost 4 bases, with 13 bases spanning the gap. The germline V gene encodes CDR1 MGHRA and CDR2 YSYEKL. The CDR3 region is CASSHTTVQGNTIYF. CDR3 in DNA: TGCGCCAGCAGCCACACTACGGTCCAAGGAAACACCATATATTTT.

The rearrangement joins TRBV16 to TRBJ2-7; 12 nucleotides agree with TRBD2. Germline CDR1 is KGHSY and CDR2 is FQNENV. The J segment lost 0 bases and the V segment lost 2 bases, leaving 8 bases of the junction unmatched. This CDR3 region has 18 residues. This CDR3 reads CASSQLGLAGLSSYEQYF. The CDR3 DNA sequence: TGTGCCAGCAGCCAACTCGGACTAGCGGGACTAAGCTCCTACGAGCAGTACTTC.

The chain is built from TRBV10-3 and TRBJ2-7; D might be TRBD1 (6 bases). Germline V gives CDR1 ENHRY, CDR2 SYGVKD. The V end was cut by 11 bases, the J end by 1 base, with 18 bases between. This CDR3 comprises 14 residues. CDR3 protein: CASRPDRFSYEQYF. In DNA, the CDR3 is TGTGCCTCCAGACCGGACAGATTTTCCTACGAGCAGTACTTC.

The chain recombines TRBV28 with TRBJ1-5; 8 bases line up with TRBD1. The trim removed 6 bases at V and 5 bases at J, leaving 9 bases unmatched. The CDR3 consists of 15 residues. Germline V gene data show CDR1 as MDHEN and CDR2 as SYDVKM. The CDR3 bases are TGTGCCAGCAGCCAACAGGGGGGAGGCGATCAGCCCCAGCATTTT. Translating it yields CASSQQGGGDQPQHF.

The chain uses TRBV7-9 and TRBJ2-3, with D maybe TRBD2 (5 bases). The germline V gene encodes CDR1 SEHNR and CDR2 FQNEAQ (reference sequence). The CDR3 consists of 14 residues. The germline V and J ends were trimmed by 7 bases and 6 bases, with 17 bases remaining between them. The CDR3 protein is CASTADLASDTQYF. CDR3 sequence (DNA): TGTGCCAGCACTGCCGATCTAGCTTCGGATACGCAGTATTTT.

The chain combines TRBV29-1 with TRBJ1-2; D ambiguous. V lost 2 bases and J lost 5, with 9 bases in between. The length of the CDR3 is 12 residues. In germline, CDR1 is SQVTM, CDR2 ANQGSEA. As DNA, the CDR3 is TGCAGCGTTGAACTTGGGCTATATGGCTACACCTTC. Translating gives CSVELGLYGYTF.

This clone was counted only a few times. The chain is built from TRBV29-1 and TRBJ2-7; 9 nucleotides match TRBD2. CDR1 and CDR2 from the germline V gene are SQVTM and ANQGSEA. V lost 5 bases to trimming and J lost 2 bases; unmatched junction nucleotides: 7. This CDR3 has 14 residues. Written as DNA, the CDR3 is TGCAGCGTTCGGGGGGCGGGAGGGCCCTACGAGCAGTACTTC. This sequence encodes CSVRGAGGPYEQYF.

CDR3 DNA: TGTGCCAGCAGCCCTGTGGGCAGGGACACTGAAGCTTTCTTT. This translates into CASSPVGRDTEAFF. The chain has TRBV7-9 and TRBJ1-1; D perhaps matches TRBD1 (5 bases). The V gene's germline CDR1 is SEHNR and CDR2 FQNEAQ (reference sequence). Trimming shortened V by 5 bases and J by 3 bases, and 13 bases separated the two germline ends. This CDR3 is 14 amino acids long.

This clone turned up a few times. The chain couples TRBV5-4 to TRBJ1-1; 9 bases line up with TRBD1. The CDR3 contains 14 residues. Losses at the gene ends were 9 bases for V and 4 bases for J; bases not matched to a gene: 10. Germline CDR1 SGHNT, CDR2 YYREEE (reference sequence). CDR3 protein: CATNRGLGITEAFF. In DNA form, the CDR3 reads TGTGCCACTAACAGGGGGCTGGGGATCACTGAAGCTTTCTTT.

This clone was observed a few times. The V gene is TRBV4-1, the J gene TRBJ1-3, with D possibly TRBD1 on 5 matching bases. Germline assignment: CDR1 MGHRA and CDR2 YSYEKL. V was pared by 1 base and J by 4 bases, with 11 bases between. The CDR3 is made up of 15 amino acids. CDR3 bases: TGCGCCAGCAGCCAAGTGGGGGGAGGGGGAAACACCATATATTTT. Amino acid sequence: CASSQVGGGGNTIYF.

V is TRBV29-1 and J is TRBJ2-7, with TRBD2 identical over 7 bases. Germline V gene sequence: CDR1 SQVTM, CDR2 ANQGSEA. V was pared by 6 bases and J by 4 bases, with 9 bases of the junction left unmatched. The CDR3 covers 13 residues. DNA of the CDR3: TGCAGCGTCAACGGGGGGAGAGGGTACGAGCAGTACTTC. It codes for CSVNGGRGYEQYF.

The chain recombines TRBV27 with TRBJ2-7; 9 nucleotides agree with TRBD1. The germline gives CDR1 MNHEY, CDR2 SMNVEV (reference sequence). The CDR3 sequence is 14 residues long. The trim removed 8 bases at V and 3 bases at J, leaving 8 bases unmatched. CDR3 sequence reads: CASSQRQGGYEQYF. The CDR3 nucleotides read TGTGCCAGCTCCCAAAGACAGGGGGGCTACGAGCAGTACTTC.

V usage is TRBV6-1 and J usage is TRBJ1-1; TRBD1 might be the D (5 bases). CDR3 length: 11 residues. Trimming shortened V by 6 bases and J by 6 bases, and 8 bases separated the two germline ends. Germline CDR1 MNHNS, CDR2 SASEGT. The CDR3, as DNA: TGTGCCAGCAGGGGGCAGGCTGAAGCTTTCTTT. It codes for CASRGQAEAFF.

This chain connects TRBV15 to TRBJ2-5, with D maybe TRBD2 (5 bases). The CDR3 runs to 14 residues. V was pared by 0 bases and J by 3 bases, with 8 bases between. Germline CDR1 LNHNV, CDR2 YYDKDF (reference sequence). DNA of the CDR3: TGTGCCACCAGCAGAGAAATTAGCGAAGAGACCCAGTACTTC. Its translation: CATSREISEETQYF. Supplemented by reference TRBV15 and TRBJ2-5, the full variable domain reads DAMVIQNPRYQVTQFGKPVTLSCSQTLNHNVMYWYQQKSSQAPKLLFHYYDKDFNNEADTPDNFQSRRPNTSFCFLDIRSPGLGDTAMYLCATSREISEETQYFGPGTRLLVL.

The J gene is TRBJ2-3, the V gene TRBV4-2; TRBD2 might be the D (5 bases). CDR1 and CDR2 (germline): LGHNA, YNFKEQ. The V end was cut by 3 bases, the J end by 5 bases, with 15 bases between. The CDR3 is 15 amino acids. The CDR3 spells CASSQELVIVDTQYF. For the CDR3, the DNA is TGTGCCAGCAGCCAGGAACTAGTGATTGTAGATACGCAGTATTTT.

The chain has TRBV4-1 and TRBJ1-3; D gene unclear. CDR1 and CDR2 from the germline V gene are MGHRA and YSYEKL. The CDR3 consists of 16 residues. V lost 3 bases and J lost 0, with 12 bases in between. CDR3 residues: CASSHPVRDSGNTIYF. As DNA, the CDR3 is TGCGCCAGCAGCCACCCCGTGAGAGACTCTGGAAACACCATATATTTT.

This chain joins TRBV10-3 and TRBJ1-1; D is unclear. Germline V lookup: CDR1 ENHRY, CDR2 SYGVKD. This CDR3 region has 13 residues. V gave up 3 bases and J gave up 4 bases, with 9 bases separating them. The CDR3 nucleotides are TGTGCCATCAGTGACGGTAGAATCACTGAAGCTTTCTTT. It is translated as CAISDGRITEAFF.

The gene calls are TRBV2 and TRBJ2-1; a weak D match, TRBD2 (6 bases). The CDR3 is made up of 15 amino acids. V lost 5 bases to trimming and J lost 7 bases, with 18 bases between them. CDR1 SNHLY and CDR2 FYNNEI come from the germline V gene. The CDR3 loop reads CASSRPTTGENEQFF. CDR3 sequence (DNA): TGTGCCAGCAGTAGACCCACAACGGGGGAGAATGAGCAGTTCTTC.

A few counts support this clone. This chain links TRBV5-6 with TRBJ2-4, with 14 bases matching TRBD2. V lost 4 bases and J lost 5; bases outside the gene matches: 5. The CDR3 covers 16 residues. The germline gives CDR1 SGHDT, CDR2 YYEEEE. The CDR3 DNA reads as TGTGCCAGCAGCAGGGGACTAGCGGGAGTAGAAAACATTCAGTACTTC. This gives the protein CASSRGLAGVENIQYF. The full variable domain, with the rest looked up from reference TRBV5-6 and TRBJ2-4, is DAGVTQSPTHLIKTRGQQVTLRCSPKSGHDTVSWYQQALGQGPQFIFQYYEEEERQRGNFPDRFSGHQFPNYSSELNVNALLLGDSALYLCASSRGLAGVENIQYFGAGTRLSVL.

V and J are TRBV29-1 and TRBJ2-1; D perhaps matches TRBD2 (5 bases). The CDR3 contains 14 residues. Germline CDR1 and CDR2: SQVTM and ANQGSEA. V shed 1 base and J shed 8 bases, with 15 bases lying between them. The CDR3 DNA is TGCAGCGTTGAAGGTATTAACGGGATGTATGAGCAGTTCTTC. Translating it yields CSVEGINGMYEQFF.

The sample holds a few counts of this clone. V gene TRBV9 combines with J gene TRBJ2-1, with D perhaps matching TRBD2 (6 bases). The germline V gene has CDR1 SGDLS and CDR2 YYNGEE. V dropped 0 bases and J dropped 5 bases, with 12 bases sitting between them. The CDR3 is made up of 15 amino acids. CDR3 amino acids: CASSVAPWGDNEQFF. The CDR3 DNA is TGTGCCAGCAGCGTAGCTCCCTGGGGGGACAATGAGCAGTTCTTC.

The chain joins TRBV19 to TRBJ2-7; TRBD1 might be the D (5 bases). With 11 bases removed from V and 6 bases from J, the gap between germline ends came to 20 bases. This CDR3 has 13 amino acids. CDR1 is LNHDA, CDR2 SQIVND, per germline (reference sequence). CDR3 sequence (DNA): TGTGCCGTTAATGGGGAAGCAAGGGGCGAGCAGTACTTC. Translating gives CAVNGEARGEQYF.

The V call is TRBV10-3, the J call TRBJ2-1, with TRBD2 matching over 8 bases. The CDR3 has 15 amino acids. V was pared by 2 bases and J by 7 bases, with 7 bases of the junction left unmatched. The germline V gene encodes CDR1 ENHRY and CDR2 SYGVKD. The CDR3 protein is CAISERGLGVNEQFF. CDR3 nucleotides: TGTGCCATCAGTGAGAGGGGACTAGGTGTGAATGAGCAGTTCTTC.

In its sample, this clone was seen a few times. This chain connects TRBV21-1 to TRBJ2-1; the D call TRBD2 from the table was never checked on the DNA. TRBV21-1 is assigned pseudogene status. The CDR3 totals 17 residues. CDR3 in DNA: TGTGCCAGCAGCAATACCCAAGGGACTAGCGGGGCCTATGAGCAGTTCTTC. This gives the protein CASSNTQGTSGAYEQFF.

The chain uses TRBV5-1 and TRBJ2-7; 7 bases are shared with TRBD1. Germline CDR1 is SGHRS and CDR2 is YFSETQ. Trimming removed 3 bases from V and 5 bases from J; junction bases left unmatched: 2. The CDR3 loop spans 12 amino acids. CDR3 residues: CASSYDRDEQYF. As DNA, the CDR3 is TGCGCCAGCAGCTACGACAGGGACGAGCAGTACTTC.